This T cell receptor beta chain was sequenced during a study of cytomegalovirus exposure and HLA in healthy donors. Study outcomes and limitations: Presence/absence analyses assumed roughly uniform sequencing depth across donors, which may not hold. Later analysis suggested most CMV-associated TCR beta chains were HLA-restricted. Later, an analysis showed that TCR beta chains associated with HLA were more clonally expanded than others that were equally common. In vitro confirmation showed three CMV-associated chains to be CMV antigen specific.

J was trimmed by 3 bases and V by 6 bases; bases with no gene match: 6. In germline, CDR1 is LNHDA, CDR2 SQIVND (reference sequence). The CDR3 is 14 amino acids. With respect to this clone: Its specificity is unknown.

With 60 Vbeta and 13 Jbeta primers, the PCR was carried out. The assay was immunoSEQ multiplex PCR, and TCRdb's table has in-frame clones only and misses some. The sample has 100,000 to 150,000 clones. The rearrangement joins TRBV19 to TRBJ2-3; 7 nucleotides line up with TRBD2. This sequence was found in a woman between 35 and 50 years old in good health and CMV-seronegative. The specimen sequenced was PBMCs. CDR3 bases: TGTGCCAGTAGGAGCGGGGTGCGGACAGATACGCAGTATTTT. Its protein product is CASRSGVRTDTQYF.